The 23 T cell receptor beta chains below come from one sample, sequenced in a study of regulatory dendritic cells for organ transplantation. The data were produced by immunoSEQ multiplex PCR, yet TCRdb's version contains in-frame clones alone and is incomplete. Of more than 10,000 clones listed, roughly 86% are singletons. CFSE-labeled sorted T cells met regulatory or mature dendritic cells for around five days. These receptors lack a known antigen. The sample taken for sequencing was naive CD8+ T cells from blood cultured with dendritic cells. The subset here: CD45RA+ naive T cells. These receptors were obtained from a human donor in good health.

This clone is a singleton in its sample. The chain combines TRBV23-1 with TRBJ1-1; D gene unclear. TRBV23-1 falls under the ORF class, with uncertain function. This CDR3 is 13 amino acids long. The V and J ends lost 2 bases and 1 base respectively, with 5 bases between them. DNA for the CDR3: TGCGCCAGCAGTCAAGAGGAGAACACTGAAGCTTTCTTT. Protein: CASSQEENTEAFF.

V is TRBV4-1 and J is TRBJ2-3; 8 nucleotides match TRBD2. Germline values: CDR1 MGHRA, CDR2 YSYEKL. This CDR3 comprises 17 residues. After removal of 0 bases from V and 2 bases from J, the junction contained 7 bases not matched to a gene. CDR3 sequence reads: CASSQEWAGGPTDTQYF. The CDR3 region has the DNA TGCGCCAGCAGCCAAGAATGGGCGGGGGGCCCCACAGATACGCAGTATTTT.

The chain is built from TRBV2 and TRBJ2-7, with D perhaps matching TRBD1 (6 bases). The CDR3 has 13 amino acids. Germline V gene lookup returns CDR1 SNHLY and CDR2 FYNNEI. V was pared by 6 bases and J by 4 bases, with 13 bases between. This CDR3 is CASRQQGPYEQYF. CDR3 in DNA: TGTGCCAGCAGACAACAGGGCCCATACGAGCAGTACTTC.

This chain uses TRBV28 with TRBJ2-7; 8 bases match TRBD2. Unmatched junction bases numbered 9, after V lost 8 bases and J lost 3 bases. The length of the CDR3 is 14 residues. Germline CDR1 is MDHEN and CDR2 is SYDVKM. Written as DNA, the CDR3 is TGTGCCAGCGCCCGCCTTAGCGGGATCTACGAGCAGTACTTC. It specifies CASARLSGIYEQYF.

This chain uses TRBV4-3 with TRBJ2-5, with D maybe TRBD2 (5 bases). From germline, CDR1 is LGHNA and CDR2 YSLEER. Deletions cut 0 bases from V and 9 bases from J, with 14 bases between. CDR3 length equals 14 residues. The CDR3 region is CASSQEVAGPPQYF. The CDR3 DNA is TGCGCCAGCAGCCAAGAAGTCGCGGGCCCCCCCCAGTACTTC.

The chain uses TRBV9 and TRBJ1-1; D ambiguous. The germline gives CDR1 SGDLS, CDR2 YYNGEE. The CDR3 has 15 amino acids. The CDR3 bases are TGTGCGACCAGCAGCCCCCCACTCGGGTTCACTGAAGCTTTCTTT. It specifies CATSSPPLGFTEAFF.

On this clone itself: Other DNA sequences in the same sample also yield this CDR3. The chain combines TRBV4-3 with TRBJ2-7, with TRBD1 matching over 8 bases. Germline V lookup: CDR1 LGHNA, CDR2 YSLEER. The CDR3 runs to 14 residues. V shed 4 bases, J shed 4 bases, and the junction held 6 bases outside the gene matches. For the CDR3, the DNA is TGCGCCAGCAGCCCCGGGCAGGGGGCGTACGAGCAGTACTTC. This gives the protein CASSPGQGAYEQYF.

CDR3 DNA: TGTGCCAGCATAGGGTGGGGGCTCCATGAGCAGTTCTTC. Protein sequence: CASIGWGLHEQFF. This rearrangement joins TRBV13 to TRBJ2-1; a possible D gene is TRBD1 (6 bases). CDR1 PRHDT and CDR2 FYEKMQ come from the germline V gene (reference sequence). Trimming took 7 bases from V and 8 from J, leaving 15 bases between them. This CDR3 contains 13 residues.

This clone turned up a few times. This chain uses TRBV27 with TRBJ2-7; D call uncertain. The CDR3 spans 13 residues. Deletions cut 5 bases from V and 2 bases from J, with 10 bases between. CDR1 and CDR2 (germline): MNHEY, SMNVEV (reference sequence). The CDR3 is CASSLGWPYEQYF. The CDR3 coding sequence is TGTGCCAGCAGTCTTGGGTGGCCCTACGAGCAGTACTTC.

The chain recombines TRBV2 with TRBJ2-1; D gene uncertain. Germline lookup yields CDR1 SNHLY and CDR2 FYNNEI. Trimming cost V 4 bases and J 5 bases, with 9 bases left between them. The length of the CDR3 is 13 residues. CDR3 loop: CASSGSSHNEQFF. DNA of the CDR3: TGTGCCAGCAGTGGTTCCAGCCACAATGAGCAGTTCTTC.

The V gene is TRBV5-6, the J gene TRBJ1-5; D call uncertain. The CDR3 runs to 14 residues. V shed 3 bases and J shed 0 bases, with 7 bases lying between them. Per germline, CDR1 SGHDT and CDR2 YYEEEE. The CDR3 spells CASSSTYSNQPQHF. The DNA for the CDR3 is TGTGCCAGCAGCTCGACTTATAGCAATCAGCCCCAGCATTTT.

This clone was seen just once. The CDR3 sequence: CAWSPAWNTEAFF. DNA of the CDR3: TGTGCCTGGAGCCCCGCATGGAACACTGAAGCTTTCTTT. The V gene is TRBV30, the J gene TRBJ1-1, with D unresolved. The V end was cut by 3 bases, the J end by 1 base, with 9 bases between. The CDR3 has 13 amino acids. CDR1 is GTSNPN, CDR2 SVGIG, per germline (reference sequence).

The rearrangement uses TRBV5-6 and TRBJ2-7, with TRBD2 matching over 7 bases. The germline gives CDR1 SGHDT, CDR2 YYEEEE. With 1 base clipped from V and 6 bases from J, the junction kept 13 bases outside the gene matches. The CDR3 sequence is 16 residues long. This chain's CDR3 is CASSLPALGLSGEQYF. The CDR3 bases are TGTGCCAGCAGCTTGCCCGCCCTGGGACTATCGGGCGAGCAGTACTTC. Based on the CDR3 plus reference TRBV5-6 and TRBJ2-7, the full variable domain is DAGVTQSPTHLIKTRGQQVTLRCSPKSGHDTVSWYQQALGQGPQFIFQYYEEEERQRGNFPDRFSGHQFPNYSSELNVNALLLGDSALYLCASSLPALGLSGEQYFGPGTRLTVT.

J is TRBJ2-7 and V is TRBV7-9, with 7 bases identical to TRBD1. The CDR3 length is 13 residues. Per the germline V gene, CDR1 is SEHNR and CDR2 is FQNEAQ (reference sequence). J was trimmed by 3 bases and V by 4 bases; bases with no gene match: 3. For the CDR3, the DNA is TGTGCCAGCAGCTCGGACAGGTACTACGAGCAGTACTTC. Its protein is CASSSDRYYEQYF. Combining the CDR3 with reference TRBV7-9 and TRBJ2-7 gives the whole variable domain DTGVSQNPRHKITKRGQNVTFRCDPISEHNRLYWYRQTLGQGPEFLTYFQNEAQLEKSRLLSDRFSAERPKGSFSTLEIQRTEQGDSAMYLCASSSDRYYEQYFGPGTRLTVT.

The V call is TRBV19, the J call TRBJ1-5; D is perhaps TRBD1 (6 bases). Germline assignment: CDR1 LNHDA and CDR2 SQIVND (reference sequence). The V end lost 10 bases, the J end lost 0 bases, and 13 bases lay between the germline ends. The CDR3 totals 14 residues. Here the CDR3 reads CATMDRDSNQPQHF. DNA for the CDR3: TGTGCCACCATGGACAGAGATAGCAATCAGCCCCAGCATTTT.

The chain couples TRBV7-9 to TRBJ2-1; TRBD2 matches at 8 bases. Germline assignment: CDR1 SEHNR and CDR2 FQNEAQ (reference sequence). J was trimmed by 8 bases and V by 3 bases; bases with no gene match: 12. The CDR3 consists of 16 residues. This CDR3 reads CASSLAWGGRRDEQFF. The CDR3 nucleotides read TGTGCCAGCAGCTTGGCCTGGGGCGGGAGGCGCGATGAGCAGTTCTTC.

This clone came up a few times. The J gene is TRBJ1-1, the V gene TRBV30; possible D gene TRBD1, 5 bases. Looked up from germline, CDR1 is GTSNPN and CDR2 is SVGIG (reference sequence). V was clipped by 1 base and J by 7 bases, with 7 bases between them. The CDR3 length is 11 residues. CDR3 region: CAWSAQGEAFF. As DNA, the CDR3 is TGTGCCTGGAGTGCCCAGGGTGAAGCTTTCTTT.

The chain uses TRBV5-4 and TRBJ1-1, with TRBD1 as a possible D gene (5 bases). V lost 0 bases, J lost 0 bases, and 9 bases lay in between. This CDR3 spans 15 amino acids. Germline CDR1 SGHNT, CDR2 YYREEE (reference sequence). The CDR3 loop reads CASSLGGSMNTEAFF. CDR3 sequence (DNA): TGTGCCAGCAGCTTGGGGGGCAGCATGAACACTGAAGCTTTCTTT. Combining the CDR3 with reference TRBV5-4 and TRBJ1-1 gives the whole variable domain ETGVTQSPTHLIKTRGQQVTLRCSSQSGHNTVSWYQQALGQGPQFIFQYYREEENGRGNFPPRFSGLQFPNYSSELNVNALELDDSALYLCASSLGGSMNTEAFFGQGTRLTVV.

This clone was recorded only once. The CDR3 loop reads CASSLTAGLAGEASYEQYF. CDR3 nucleotides: TGTGCCAGCTCGTTAACGGCCGGACTAGCGGGAGAGGCCTCCTACGAGCAGTACTTC. The chain uses TRBV28 and TRBJ2-7; 13 bases match TRBD2. The CDR3 has 19 amino acids. Germline values: CDR1 MDHEN, CDR2 SYDVKM. Germline trimming cut 8 bases from V and 0 bases from J; bases unmatched to any gene: 16.

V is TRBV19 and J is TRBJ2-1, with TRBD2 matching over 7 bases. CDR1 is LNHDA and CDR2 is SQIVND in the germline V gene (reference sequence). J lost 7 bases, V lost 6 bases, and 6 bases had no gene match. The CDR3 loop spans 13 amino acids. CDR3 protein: CASRAGFENEQFF. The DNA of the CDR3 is TGTGCCAGTAGAGCGGGATTCGAGAATGAGCAGTTCTTC.

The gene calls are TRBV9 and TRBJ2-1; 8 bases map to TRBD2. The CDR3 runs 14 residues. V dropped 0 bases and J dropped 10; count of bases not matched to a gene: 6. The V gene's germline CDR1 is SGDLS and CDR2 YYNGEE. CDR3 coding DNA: TGTGCCAGCAGCGTAGCGGGGGGGCCACGCGAGCAGTTCTTC. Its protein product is CASSVAGGPREQFF. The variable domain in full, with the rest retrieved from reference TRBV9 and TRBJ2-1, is DSGVTQTPKHLITATGQRVTLRCSPRSGDLSVYWYQQSLDQGLQFLIQYYNGEERAKGNILERFSAQQFPDLHSELNLSSLELGDSALYFCASSVAGGPREQFFGPGTRLTVL.

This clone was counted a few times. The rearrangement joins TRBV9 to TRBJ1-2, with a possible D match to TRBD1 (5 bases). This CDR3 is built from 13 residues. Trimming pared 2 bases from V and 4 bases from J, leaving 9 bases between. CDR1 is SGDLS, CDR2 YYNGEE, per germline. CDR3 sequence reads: CASSVGGSYGYTF. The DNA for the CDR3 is TGTGCCAGCAGCGTCGGGGGTAGCTATGGCTACACCTTC.

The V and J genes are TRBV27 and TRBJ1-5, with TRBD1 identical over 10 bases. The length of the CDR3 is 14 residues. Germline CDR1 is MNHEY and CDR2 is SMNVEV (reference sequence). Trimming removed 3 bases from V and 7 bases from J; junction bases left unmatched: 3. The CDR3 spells CASSFRDRGQPQHF. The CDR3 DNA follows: TGTGCCAGCAGTTTCCGGGACAGGGGACAGCCCCAGCATTTT.